This passage covers 29 T cell receptor beta chains from one sample sequenced in a study of cytomegalovirus exposure and HLA in healthy donors. 13 Jbeta primers and 60 Vbeta primers were used for the PCR. Clones were read by immunoSEQ multiplex PCR, and TCRdb kept only the in-frame ones, dropping some. The repertoire includes some 89,000 clones, around 71% of them detected once, and just over 8% sits in the top ten. Sequenced input: PBMCs. The receptor source for this set is a man aged 55 to 70 in good health and CMV-seronegative.

The V call is TRBV4-3, the J call TRBJ2-3; no clear D gene. V was shortened by 0 bases and J by 4 bases, with 8 bases between the two germline ends. The CDR3 has 14 residues. The germline gives CDR1 LGHNA, CDR2 YSLEER. The CDR3 sequence is CASSQERASDTQYF. DNA of the CDR3: TGCGCCAGCAGCCAAGAAAGAGCGTCAGATACGCAGTATTTT.

The J gene is TRBJ1-6, the V gene TRBV27, with 9 bases fitting TRBD1. CDR1 and CDR2 from the germline V gene are MNHEY and SMNVEV (reference sequence). This CDR3 has 14 amino acids. V lost 8 bases to trimming and J lost 4 bases; unmatched junction nucleotides: 3. The chain's CDR3 is CASGGQGYNSPLHF. As DNA, the CDR3 is TGTGCCAGCGGGGGACAGGGTTATAATTCACCCCTCCACTTT.

The chain joins TRBV7-8 to TRBJ2-7, with D maybe TRBD2 (7 bases). Germline V gene lookup returns CDR1 SGHVS and CDR2 FQNEAQ. CDR3 length: 14 residues. Deletions cut 5 bases from V and 7 bases from J, with 18 bases between. The CDR3, as DNA: TGTGCCAGCAGCCGAGACGGGGGGCGGGGGGAGCAGTACTTC. This gives the protein CASSRDGGRGEQYF.

This clone was detected a few times. Because it lacks the conserved phenylalanine or tryptophan at the end, this CDR3 is likely a read error. No DNA is shown, since the ends of the CDR3 on it are uncertain; the CDR3 is the one TCRdb lists. The chain links TRBV6-4 to TRBJ2-7; the table's D call of TRBD1 was not tested on the DNA. Germline CDR1 and CDR2: MRHNA and SNTAGT. The CDR3 is 10 amino acids long, termini counted. The CDR3 region is CASTKPGIIL.

This chain uses TRBV5-1 with TRBJ2-3; 9 bases map to TRBD2. CDR1 SGHRS and CDR2 YFSETQ come from the germline V gene. The trim removed 0 bases at V and 6 bases at J, leaving 8 bases unmatched. This CDR3 region has 16 residues. DNA of the CDR3: TGCGCCAGCAGCTTGGAACTAGCGGGTTCGATGGATACGCAGTATTTT. This translates into CASSLELAGSMDTQYF.

The chain carries TRBV5-1 and TRBJ1-2, with 9 bases lining up with TRBD1. With V trimmed by 4 bases and J by 1 base, 2 bases remained unmatched. This CDR3 comprises 14 residues. CDR1 and CDR2 (germline): SGHRS, YFSETQ. CDR3 sequence: CASSPDRGNYGYTF. In DNA, the CDR3 is TGCGCCAGCAGCCCGGACAGGGGTAACTATGGCTACACCTTC.

V and J are TRBV5-1 and TRBJ2-7; weak D call: TRBD1 (5 bases). The CDR3 totals 13 residues. V was trimmed by 4 bases and J by 3 bases, leaving 11 bases between them. The germline CDR1 and CDR2 sequences are SGHRS and YFSETQ. The CDR3 DNA is TGCGCCAGCAGCAAGGACATCCTCTACGAGCAGTACTTC. As protein: CASSKDILYEQYF.

The chain uses TRBV7-2 and TRBJ2-2; 8 bases map to TRBD2. Germline trimming cut 4 bases from V and 7 bases from J; bases unmatched to any gene: 11. Germline CDR1 reads SGHTA; CDR2 reads FQGNSA. This CDR3 has 16 residues. The CDR3 bases are TGTGCCAGCAGCTCCTTCTCCGGACTAGCTAACGGGGAGCTGTTTTTT. This codes for CASSSFSGLANGELFF.

CDR3 DNA: TGTGCCAGCAGCTTTTCGGGGAGTAAAGAGACCCAGTACTTC. This sequence encodes CASSFSGSKETQYF. This chain connects TRBV7-9 to TRBJ2-5, with D perhaps matching TRBD2 (5 bases). V lost 3 bases, J lost 3 bases, and 11 bases lay in between. CDR3 length equals 14 residues. Germline CDR1 SEHNR, CDR2 FQNEAQ (reference sequence).

The rearrangement uses TRBV30 and TRBJ1-6; D might be TRBD1 (6 bases). Trimming left V 2 bases short and J 7 bases short, with 12 bases between. Per germline, CDR1 GTSNPN and CDR2 SVGIG (reference sequence). The CDR3 runs to 14 residues. The CDR3 is CAWSNRASNSPLHF. The CDR3 nucleotides are TGTGCCTGGAGTAACAGGGCTAGCAATTCACCCCTCCACTTT.

The chain carries TRBV15 and TRBJ1-6; D gene uncertain. The CDR3 covers 13 residues. V dropped 5 bases and J dropped 8 bases, with 10 bases sitting between them. Germline V gene sequence: CDR1 LNHNV, CDR2 YYDKDF (reference sequence). In nucleotides, the CDR3 is TGTGCCACCAGCCCATCGGTAGATTCACCCCTCCACTTT. This sequence encodes CATSPSVDSPLHF.

This clone is a singleton in its sample. V gene TRBV7-2 combines with J gene TRBJ2-3; D is unclear. The length of the CDR3 is 14 residues. Trimming pared 5 bases from V and 1 base from J, leaving 10 bases between. CDR1 is SGHTA and CDR2 is FQGNSA in the germline V gene. The CDR3 is CASSLNGGTDTQYF. The DNA for the CDR3 is TGTGCCAGCAGCCTCAACGGTGGCACAGATACGCAGTATTTT. Full variable domain (outside the CDR3, taken from reference TRBV7-2 and TRBJ2-3): GAGVSQSPSNKVTEKGKDVELRCDPISGHTALYWYRQSLGQGLEFLIYFQGNSAPDKSGLPSDRFSAERTGGSVSTLTIQRTQQEDSAVYLCASSLNGGTDTQYFGPGTRLTVL.

The CDR3 nucleotides read TGTGCCAGCAGCCCAGGACTAGCGGGGGGCCCTAACACCGGGGAGCTGTTTTTT. Translated: CASSPGLAGGPNTGELFF. The J gene is TRBJ2-2, the V gene TRBV5-4, with 14 bases matching TRBD2. The CDR3 spans 18 residues. Germline lookup yields CDR1 SGHNT and CDR2 YYREEE (reference sequence). V shed 4 bases and J 2 bases; nucleotides not matched to a gene: 7.

J is TRBJ1-2 and V is TRBV7-2, with 8 nucleotides matching TRBD1. Germline CDR1 is SGHTA and CDR2 is FQGNSA. The CDR3 runs to 16 residues. Trimming at V came to 1 base and at J to 4 bases, leaving 8 bases not matched to a gene. In DNA form, the CDR3 reads TGTGCCAGCAGCTTAGACGGGCAGGGGGCGCGCTATGGCTACACCTTC. This translates into CASSLDGQGARYGYTF.

V gene TRBV5-4 combines with J gene TRBJ2-7; TRBD2 aligns across 10 bases. Germline lookup yields CDR1 SGHNT and CDR2 YYREEE (reference sequence). V was pared by 1 base and J by 4 bases, with 5 bases of the junction left unmatched. This CDR3 is built from 15 residues. The CDR3 spells CASSLRLAGVYEQYF. CDR3 DNA: TGTGCCAGCAGCTTGCGGCTAGCGGGGGTGTACGAGCAGTACTTC.

Only a few counts were recorded for this clone. This rearrangement joins TRBV30 to TRBJ1-1, with 7 bases identical to TRBD1. This CDR3 region has 17 residues. The J segment lost 0 bases and the V segment lost 5 bases, leaving 15 bases of the junction unmatched. Per the germline V gene, CDR1 is GTSNPN and CDR2 is SVGIG (reference sequence). The CDR3: CAWPPRGTLAMNTEAFF. The CDR3 DNA is TGTGCCTGGCCCCCCAGGGGGACGTTGGCGATGAACACTGAAGCTTTCTTT.

The rearrangement joins TRBV9 to TRBJ2-3; 14 positions match TRBD2. The CDR3 has 18 residues. After removal of 4 bases from V and 3 bases from J, the junction contained 10 bases not matched to a gene. Germline V gene sequence: CDR1 SGDLS, CDR2 YYNGEE. DNA of the CDR3: TGTGCCAGCAGCCCTGGGACTAGCGGGGGTATCGGTACAGATACGCAGTATTTT. This encodes CASSPGTSGGIGTDTQYF.

This chain links TRBV5-1 with TRBJ1-1; the D gene is possibly TRBD1 (6 bases). This CDR3 comprises 17 residues. Per the germline V gene, CDR1 is SGHRS and CDR2 is YFSETQ. V lost 4 bases and J lost 5, with 24 bases in between. This CDR3 is CASSQARTGLGTTEAFF. CDR3 nucleotides: TGCGCCAGCAGCCAGGCTAGAACAGGGCTGGGGACAACTGAAGCTTTCTTT.

The chain links TRBV29-1 to TRBJ1-1; no firm D call. The ends were cut back, 3 bases at V and 0 bases at J, with 5 bases in the middle. Germline assignment: CDR1 SQVTM and CDR2 ANQGSEA. This CDR3 is 12 amino acids long. The chain's CDR3 is CSVDGLNTEAFF. The CDR3 DNA reads TGCAGCGTTGATGGGCTGAACACTGAAGCTTTCTTT.

The rearrangement joins TRBV27 to TRBJ2-7; D perhaps matches TRBD2 (7 bases). Germline V gives CDR1 MNHEY, CDR2 SMNVEV (reference sequence). V lost 6 bases to trimming and J lost 4 bases, with 19 bases between them. This CDR3 spans 15 amino acids. This CDR3 is CASSPRGGHPYEQYF. The DNA of the CDR3 is TGTGCCAGCAGCCCGAGGGGGGGACATCCATACGAGCAGTACTTC.

This rearrangement joins TRBV10-3 to TRBJ2-7; the match to TRBD1 covers 9 bases. Germline CDR1 reads ENHRY; CDR2 reads SYGVKD. The trim removed 8 bases at V and 4 bases at J, leaving 0 bases unmatched. The CDR3 extends over 11 amino acids. The CDR3 protein is CAIGQGYEQYF. The CDR3 nucleotides read TGTGCCATCGGACAGGGGTACGAGCAGTACTTC.

The gene calls are TRBV4-1 and TRBJ2-6; weak D call: TRBD2 (5 bases). Trimming stripped 0 bases from V and 2 bases from J, with 8 bases between. This CDR3 contains 16 residues. The V gene's germline CDR1 is MGHRA and CDR2 YSYEKL. Written as DNA, the CDR3 is TGCGCCAGCAGCCAAGAATCCGGGACTGGGGCCAACGTCCTGACTTTC. This codes for CASSQESGTGANVLTF.

V is TRBV19 and J is TRBJ2-7; TRBD2 might be the D (6 bases). Germline values: CDR1 LNHDA, CDR2 SQIVND (reference sequence). The CDR3 spans 13 residues. The V gene lost 5 bases and the J gene lost 6 bases, with 14 bases spanning the gap. The CDR3 DNA reads TGTGCCAGTAGTTCCACGACGCGGGGCGAGCAGTACTTC. It yields the protein CASSSTTRGEQYF.

V usage is TRBV7-2 and J usage is TRBJ2-1; D remains unclear. CDR3 size: 16 residues. Germline CDR1 is SGHTA and CDR2 is FQGNSA. V was trimmed by 5 bases and J by 5 bases, leaving 19 bases between them. CDR3 sequence: CASSPQPLSFDNEQFF. The CDR3 nucleotides are TGTGCCAGCAGCCCCCAACCCCTATCATTCGACAATGAGCAGTTCTTC.

V gene TRBV2 combines with J gene TRBJ2-3, with 9 bases lining up with TRBD1. Germline V gives CDR1 SNHLY, CDR2 FYNNEI. The CDR3 is 18 amino acids. Trimming removed 7 bases from V and 2 bases from J; junction bases left unmatched: 16. The CDR3 bases are TGTGCCAGCACTATAAGCCGGGACAGGGAAGTTTTCACAGATACGCAGTATTTT. This translates into CASTISRDREVFTDTQYF.

This chain joins TRBV14 and TRBJ1-4; D call uncertain. This CDR3 is built from 13 residues. From germline, CDR1 is SGHDN and CDR2 FVKESK. V lost 1 base to trimming and J lost 8 bases, with 8 bases between them. In DNA form, the CDR3 reads TGTGCCAGCAGCCAAGTTCCCGGGGAAAAACTGTTTTTT. Translation gives CASSQVPGEKLFF.

The chain recombines TRBV25-1 with TRBJ2-7, with D possibly TRBD2 on 5 matching bases. V lost 1 base and J 3 bases, leaving 10 bases between the germline ends. Germline V gives CDR1 MGHDK, CDR2 SYGVNS. The CDR3 length is 14 residues. CDR3 sequence: CASSEFVGNYEQYF. In nucleotides, the CDR3 is TGTGCCAGCAGTGAATTCGTCGGGAACTACGAGCAGTACTTC.

The chain couples TRBV5-1 to TRBJ2-5, with TRBD1 as a possible D gene (5 bases). Germline lookup yields CDR1 SGHRS and CDR2 YFSETQ. The CDR3 is 14 residues long. Trimming took 1 base from V and 1 from J, leaving 8 bases between them. Written as DNA, the CDR3 is TGCGCCAGCAGCTTGTTAGACAGCCAAGAGACCCAGTACTTC. Protein product: CASSLLDSQETQYF.

V is TRBV28 and J is TRBJ2-7, with D unclear. CDR3 size: 13 residues. Trimming shortened V by 3 bases and J by 9 bases, and 15 bases separated the two germline ends. Germline loops: CDR1 MDHEN, CDR2 SYDVKM. The CDR3 here is CASSLASAPGQYF. The CDR3 nucleotides are TGTGCCAGCAGTTTGGCCTCTGCCCCTGGGCAGTACTTC.